The 26 T cell receptor beta chains listed next were all sequenced from one sample in a study of blood T cell repertoires in COVID-19. Some clones are missing from TCRdb's copy, which holds only in-frame ones; the method was immunoSEQ multiplex PCR. The profile shows 380,000 or so clones, about 90% of them singletons. The sequencing input was PBMCs or T cells enriched from blood (not recorded which). Receptor source: a man aged 25-45 years who had recovered from COVID-19.

J is TRBJ2-7 and V is TRBV6-2 or TRBV6-3, with D perhaps TRBD1 (6 bases). The CDR3 totals 14 residues. Trimming removed 4 bases at V and 2 bases at J, with 12 bases between. CDR1 is MNHEY and CDR2 is SVGEGT in the germline V gene. The chain's CDR3 is CASSFRQGPYEQYF. DNA for the CDR3: TGTGCCAGCAGTTTCCGGCAGGGGCCCTACGAGCAGTACTTC.

The chain couples TRBV4-1 to TRBJ2-7; TRBD2 is a possible D gene (5 bases). CDR1 and CDR2 from the germline V gene are MGHRA and YSYEKL. V gave up 4 bases and J gave up 2 bases, with 12 bases separating them. CDR3 length equals 14 residues. The CDR3, as DNA: TGCGCCAGCAGCCTGACGGAGGCTCCCTACGAGCAGTACTTC. It codes for CASSLTEAPYEQYF.

The chain couples TRBV7-9 to TRBJ1-1, with D unresolved. The germline CDR1 and CDR2 sequences are SEHNR and FQNEAQ (reference sequence). Trimming pared 7 bases from V and 5 bases from J, leaving 11 bases between. The CDR3 contains 12 residues. The CDR3 nucleotides are TGTGCCAGCACCCCGGGGTTGACTGAAGCTTTCTTT. This encodes CASTPGLTEAFF. Full variable domain (outside the CDR3, taken from reference TRBV7-9 and TRBJ1-1): DTGVSQNPRHKITKRGQNVTFRCDPISEHNRLYWYRQTLGQGPEFLTYFQNEAQLEKSRLLSDRFSAERPKGSFSTLEIQRTEQGDSAMYLCASTPGLTEAFFGQGTRLTVV.

The chain is built from TRBV4-1 and TRBJ2-1, with D perhaps matching TRBD2 (5 bases). The CDR3 is 15 residues long. The germline V and J ends were trimmed by 6 bases and 0 bases, with 12 bases remaining between them. Per the germline V gene, CDR1 is MGHRA and CDR2 is YSYEKL. The CDR3 DNA sequence: TGCGCCAGCAGTCGCGGGTCGAGCTCCTACAATGAGCAGTTCTTC. Its translation is CASSRGSSSYNEQFF.

This chain uses TRBV18 with TRBJ1-6; possibly TRBD1 for D (5 bases). The CDR3 extends over 18 amino acids. Germline V gene lookup returns CDR1 KGHSH and CDR2 LQKENI. The V gene lost 3 bases and the J gene lost 7 bases, with 22 bases spanning the gap. The CDR3 sequence: CASSPTHEAAGPNSPLHF. The CDR3 DNA reads TGTGCCAGCTCACCGACCCATGAGGCGGCAGGGCCAAATTCACCCCTCCACTTT.

The chain carries TRBV14 and TRBJ1-4; D ambiguous. This CDR3 has 13 amino acids. Trimming stripped 0 bases from V and 7 bases from J, with 6 bases between. Germline CDR1 SGHDN, CDR2 FVKESK. The CDR3: CASSQDISEKLFF. The CDR3 DNA reads TGTGCCAGCAGCCAAGATATATCTGAAAAACTGTTTTTT.

V and J are TRBV6-5 and TRBJ1-3; 7 bases are shared with TRBD1. The V and J ends lost 0 bases and 7 bases, in that order; junction bases with no gene match: 9. Germline CDR1 reads MNHEY; CDR2 reads SVGAGI. The CDR3 spans 16 residues. In DNA, the CDR3 is TGTGCCAGCAGTTACTCGAGACAGGGTTTATCCAACACCATATATTTT. It codes for CASSYSRQGLSNTIYF.

V is TRBV3-1 (or the pseudogene TRBV3-2) and J is TRBJ2-5; D may be TRBD2 (5 bases). Looked up from germline, CDR1 is LGHDT and CDR2 is YNNKEL (reference sequence). This CDR3 contains 13 residues. V lost 4 bases to trimming and J lost 5 bases, with 11 bases between them. The CDR3 reads CASSRGVFETQYF. The DNA for the CDR3 is TGTGCCAGCAGCCGGGGAGTTTTTGAGACCCAGTACTTC.

Only a few counts were recorded for this clone. This sample also contains other DNA sequences that code for the same CDR3. The V call is TRBV27, the J call TRBJ1-5; D unclear. Deletions cut 6 bases from V and 4 bases from J, with 10 bases between. The CDR3 runs to 13 residues. Germline V gene lookup returns CDR1 MNHEY and CDR2 SMNVEV (reference sequence). CDR3: CASSSPGNQPQHF. The CDR3 DNA sequence: TGTGCCAGCAGCTCCCCCGGTAATCAGCCCCAGCATTTT.

This rearrangement joins TRBV15 to TRBJ2-5; D is possibly TRBD2 (5 bases). There are 15 residues in the CDR3. V was cut by 2 bases and J by 4 bases, with 14 bases left in between. CDR1 and CDR2 (germline): LNHNV, YYDKDF (reference sequence). CDR3 nucleotide sequence: TGTGCCACCAGCAGATCACCCCCGGGGAGAGAGACCCAGTACTTC. Translated, it gives CATSRSPPGRETQYF.

The chain uses TRBV9 and TRBJ1-6; 9 bases agree with TRBD1. From germline, CDR1 is SGDLS and CDR2 YYNGEE. The CDR3 contains 15 residues. V dropped 3 bases and J dropped 10; count of bases not matched to a gene: 8. DNA of the CDR3: TGTGCCAGCAGCGCCCTGGGACAGGGTTTCTCACCCCTCCACTTT. Encoded protein: CASSALGQGFSPLHF.

This clone was recorded many times. V usage is TRBV6-5 and J usage is TRBJ2-7, with a weak D call TRBD1 (5 bases). The V gene lost 6 bases and the J gene lost 0 bases, with 15 bases spanning the gap. CDR1 and CDR2 (germline): MNHEY, SVGAGI. CDR3 length equals 15 residues. The CDR3 DNA reads TGTGCCAGCAGGAGGCCCTCAGGGTACTCCTACGAGCAGTACTTC. It is translated as CASRRPSGYSYEQYF.

The V gene is TRBV4-3, the J gene TRBJ1-1; 9 bases line up with TRBD1. The CDR3 runs 14 residues. Germline-derived CDR1 and CDR2 are LGHNA and YSLEER. After removal of 3 bases from V and 8 bases from J, the junction contained 7 bases not matched to a gene. The CDR3, as DNA: TGCGCCAGCAGCCACGGACAGGGGAGCCCCGAAGCTTTCTTT. As protein: CASSHGQGSPEAFF.

The chain couples TRBV5-1 to TRBJ1-1, with 7 bases identical to TRBD1. Germline assignment: CDR1 SGHRS and CDR2 YFSETQ. The CDR3 extends over 15 amino acids. V lost 2 bases, J lost 0 bases, and 4 bases stayed unmatched. CDR3 amino acids: CASSLGQALNTEAFF. CDR3 coding DNA: TGCGCCAGCAGCTTAGGACAGGCCCTGAACACTGAAGCTTTCTTT. Filled out from reference TRBV5-1 and TRBJ1-1, the complete variable domain reads KAGVTQTPRYLIKTRGQQVTLSCSPISGHRSVSWYQQTPGQGLQFLFEYFSETQRNKGNFPGRFSGRQFSNSRSEMNVSTLELGDSALYLCASSLGQALNTEAFFGQGTRLTVV.

A note on this clone: A read error may account for a junction end that differs from germline. This rearrangement joins TRBV7-7 to TRBJ2-7, with no clear D. The CDR3 runs to 15 residues. CDR1 SSHAT and CDR2 FNYEAQ come from the germline V gene (reference sequence). The CDR3 protein is CASSQEVGNSYEQYF. Written as DNA, the CDR3 is TGTGCTAGCAGTCAAGAGGTTGGCAACTCCTACGAGCAGTACTTC.

V and J are TRBV2 and TRBJ2-2; TRBD2 aligns across 15 bases. Germline V gives CDR1 SNHLY, CDR2 FYNNEI. The junction had 4 bases not matched to a gene; V was cut back by 11 bases and J by 6 bases. The CDR3 sequence is 14 residues long. CDR3: CAGLAGGQAGELFF. CDR3 coding DNA: TGTGCCGGACTAGCGGGGGGGCAGGCCGGGGAGCTGTTTTTT.

The chain employs TRBV19 and TRBJ1-5, with no clear D. This CDR3 has 14 amino acids. Trimming took 7 bases from V and 0 from J, leaving 10 bases between them. Germline V gene data show CDR1 as LNHDA and CDR2 as SQIVND (reference sequence). CDR3 coding DNA: TGTGCCAGTATGGGCCGGTTTAGCAATCAGCCCCAGCATTTT. Translation: CASMGRFSNQPQHF.

The rearrangement links TRBV27 to TRBJ1-4; D might be TRBD1 (5 bases). V was trimmed by 8 bases and J by 0 bases, leaving 16 bases between them. Germline CDR1 and CDR2: MNHEY and SMNVEV (reference sequence). CDR3 length equals 16 residues. This CDR3 reads CASRHYQGSTNEKLFF. The CDR3, as DNA: TGTGCCAGCCGACATTATCAGGGTTCAACTAATGAAAAACTGTTTTTT.

This chain links TRBV11-2 with TRBJ1-1; 11 bases line up with TRBD1. This CDR3 contains 16 residues. Unmatched junction bases numbered 7, after V lost 0 bases and J lost 7 bases. Germline V gene data show CDR1 as SGHAT and CDR2 as FQNNGV. For the CDR3, the DNA is TGTGCCAGCAGCTTAGAAAGGACAGGGGGCCGGATTGAAGCTTTCTTT. The encoded protein is CASSLERTGGRIEAFF.

The chain recombines TRBV2 with TRBJ1-4; the D is unclear. Trimming took off 7 bases at V and 7 bases at J, with 7 bases between the two ends. The CDR3 sequence is 11 residues long. The V gene's germline CDR1 is SNHLY and CDR2 FYNNEI. The CDR3 coding sequence is TGTGCCAGCACTCGGGGTGAAAAACTGTTTTTT. Its translation is CASTRGEKLFF.

V and J are TRBV20-1 and TRBJ1-1; D not resolved. The ends were cut back, 7 bases at V and 4 bases at J, with 10 bases in the middle. This CDR3 comprises 11 residues. Germline CDR1 and CDR2: DFQATT and SNEGSKA (reference sequence). The CDR3: CSGEEVTEAFF. CDR3 bases: TGCAGTGGGGAGGAGGTCACTGAAGCTTTCTTT.

Concerning this clone: This sample includes further DNA sequences coding for the same CDR3. This rearrangement joins TRBV11-2 to TRBJ2-5; tentative D call: TRBD1 (5 bases). Germline CDR1 reads SGHAT; CDR2 reads FQNNGV. V was pared by 1 base and J by 2 bases, with 8 bases between. The CDR3 totals 14 residues. CDR3 in amino acids: CASSLGAGQETQYF. The CDR3 DNA reads TGTGCCAGCAGCTTAGGGGCAGGGCAAGAGACCCAGTACTTC.

The chain joins TRBV6-5 to TRBJ1-1; perhaps TRBD1 as D (6 bases). The CDR3 covers 14 residues. The germline V and J ends were trimmed by 6 bases and 4 bases, with 15 bases remaining between them. Germline CDR1 is MNHEY and CDR2 is SVGAGI. CDR3 coding DNA: TGTGCCAGCAGCAGAGGGGGGGCCGCCACTGAAGCTTTCTTT. This codes for CASSRGGAATEAFF.

The V and J genes are TRBV6-1 and TRBJ1-2; 9 nucleotides agree with TRBD1. The J segment lost 8 bases and the V segment lost 1 base, leaving 8 bases of the junction unmatched. The CDR3 is made up of 15 amino acids. Per germline, CDR1 MNHNS and CDR2 SASEGT. The CDR3 DNA reads as TGTGCCAGCAGTGAAGGACAGGGGGTATCCTACGGCTACACCTTC. Its protein is CASSEGQGVSYGYTF.

The J gene is TRBJ1-5, the V gene TRBV15, with unresolved D. The germline CDR1 and CDR2 sequences are LNHNV and YYDKDF (reference sequence). Trimming shortened V by 0 bases and J by 9 bases, and 15 bases separated the two germline ends. CDR3 size: 15 residues. Here the CDR3 reads CATSRDGMARGPQHF. The CDR3 DNA sequence: TGTGCCACCAGCAGAGATGGCATGGCCAGAGGGCCCCAGCATTTT. Full variable domain (outside the CDR3, taken from reference TRBV15 and TRBJ1-5): DAMVIQNPRYQVTQFGKPVTLSCSQTLNHNVMYWYQQKSSQAPKLLFHYYDKDFNNEADTPDNFQSRRPNTSFCFLDIRSPGLGDTAMYLCATSRDGMARGPQHFGDGTRLSIL.

This chain connects TRBV10-1 to TRBJ2-2; TRBD2 matches at 9 bases. This CDR3 has 15 amino acids. CDR1 WNHNN and CDR2 SYGVQD come from the germline V gene (reference sequence). V lost 8 bases and J lost 5; bases outside the gene matches: 9. CDR3 amino acids: CASSGLAGSTGELFF. The CDR3 bases are TGCGCCAGCTCGGGACTAGCCGGTTCGACCGGGGAGCTGTTTTTT.